These 22 T cell receptor beta chains originate from one sample sequenced in a study of vaccination and CD4 T cells after COVID-19. Their cognate antigens are unknown. Cultured CD4+ T-cell DNA underwent Oncomine TCR Beta short-read sequencing. TCRdb reprocessed the PCR reads via MiXCR and lists one record per CDR3 protein. The sample consists of about 9,500 distinct CDR3 sequences, around 50% of them appearing once. The treatment is: approximately 10-day PBMC culture with coronavirus spike peptide pools or control peptides (ViraFEST assay). CD4+ T cells of the unexposed donor were collected before the COVID-19 pandemic (2011-2018). Sequences were obtained from CD4+ T cells from blood, cultured in vitro. The source of these receptors is a human donor in good health.

The CDR3 nucleotides read TGTGCCAGCAGCCCTAGGGGGTCTGCCAATGAGCAGTTCTTC. Translation: CASSPRGSANEQFF. The chain is built from TRBV7-2 and TRBJ2-1; a weak D match, TRBD1 (6 bases). The CDR3 is 14 amino acids. V lost 5 bases and J lost 6, with 14 bases in between. Germline V gene sequence: CDR1 SGHTA, CDR2 FQGNSA.

The table lists this clonotype with a few counts. The genes are TRBV28 and TRBJ1-1; the match to TRBD1 covers 7 bases. The CDR3 is 15 residues long. Germline V gives CDR1 MDHEN, CDR2 SYDVKM. V lost 5 bases to trimming and J lost 0 bases; unmatched junction nucleotides: 6. CDR3 region: CASSAPTGMNTEAFF. The CDR3, as DNA: TGTGCCAGCAGTGCTCCGACAGGGATGAACACTGAAGCTTTCTTT.

This clonotype has just one count. The chain links TRBV4-2 to TRBJ2-2, with 10 nucleotides matching TRBD2. Germline CDR1 is LGHNA and CDR2 is YNFKEQ. The CDR3 has 17 amino acids. With V trimmed by 0 bases and J by 7 bases, 8 bases remained unmatched. The CDR3 DNA follows: TGTGCCAGCAGCCAAGATCTAGCGGGAGTAGGCGGCGGGGAGCTGTTTTTT. Translated: CASSQDLAGVGGGELFF.

The CDR3 reads CASSLGRGSSSNQPQHF. The CDR3 DNA follows: TGTGCCAGCAGCTTGGGTAGGGGGAGTTCTAGCAATCAGCCCCAGCATTTT. The J gene is TRBJ1-5, the V gene TRBV5-6; possible D gene TRBD1, 6 bases. V was cut by 0 bases and J by 0 bases, with 13 bases left in between. There are 17 residues in the CDR3. Germline V lookup: CDR1 SGHDT, CDR2 YYEEEE. The variable domain in full, with the rest retrieved from reference TRBV5-6 and TRBJ1-5, is DAGVTQSPTHLIKTRGQQVTLRCSPKSGHDTVSWYQQALGQGPQFIFQYYEEEERQRGNFPDRFSGHQFPNYSSELNVNALLLGDSALYLCASSLGRGSSSNQPQHFGDGTRLSIL.

The chain combines TRBV12-3 or TRBV12-4 with TRBJ1-2; D is ambiguous. The germline V and J ends were trimmed by 4 bases and 1 base, with 13 bases remaining between them. CDR3 size: 15 residues. CDR3 region: CASSSPGYSNYGYTF. Written as DNA, the CDR3 is TGTGCCAGCAGTTCCCCGGGGTATAGTAACTATGGCTACACCTTC.

The chain couples TRBV27 to TRBJ1-4; weak D call: TRBD1 (6 bases). The V gene lost 5 bases and the J gene lost 7 bases, with 20 bases spanning the gap. The CDR3 extends over 16 amino acids. Germline V gene sequence: CDR1 MNHEY, CDR2 SMNVEV (reference sequence). CDR3 loop: CASSPGDVRGGEKLFF. The CDR3 nucleotides read TGTGCCAGCAGTCCTGGGGACGTTCGAGGGGGTGAAAAACTGTTTTTT.

This chain connects TRBV7-9 to TRBJ1-4; D not resolved. This CDR3 has 15 amino acids. The V and J ends lost 5 bases and 3 bases respectively, with 13 bases between them. Germline CDR1 and CDR2: SEHNR and FQNEAQ (reference sequence). The CDR3 is CASSPGVQPNEKLFF. DNA of the CDR3: TGTGCCAGCAGCCCTGGGGTCCAACCTAATGAAAAACTGTTTTTT.

The V call is TRBV20-1, the J call TRBJ1-4; 7 bases align to TRBD1. Germline V gives CDR1 DFQATT, CDR2 SNEGSKA (reference sequence). Trimming removed 3 bases from V and 4 bases from J; junction bases left unmatched: 8. The CDR3 is 15 residues long. CDR3 in amino acids: CSASTPGQNNEKLFF. Written as DNA, the CDR3 is TGCAGTGCTAGTACACCGGGACAGAATAATGAAAAACTGTTTTTT.

This chain joins TRBV14 and TRBJ2-4; the D gene is possibly TRBD2 (6 bases). Between the trimmed V and J ends, which lost 1 base and 6 bases, there was a span of 10 bases. The CDR3 loop spans 14 amino acids. Germline CDR1 SGHDN, CDR2 FVKESK. The DNA of the CDR3 is TGTGCCAGCAGCCAAGCCGGGGGAGCAAACATTCAGTACTTC. Encoded protein: CASSQAGGANIQYF. Looking up the rest from reference TRBV14 and TRBJ2-4 gives the full variable domain: EAGVTQFPSHSVIEKGQTVTLRCDPISGHDNLYWYRRVMGKEIKFLLHFVKESKQDESGMPNNRFLAERTGGTYSTLKVQPAELEDSGVYFCASSQAGGANIQYFGAGTRLSVL.

The chain is built from TRBV11-3 and TRBJ2-2; tentative D call: TRBD1 (5 bases). The germline V gene has CDR1 SGHNT and CDR2 YENEEA. V shed 2 bases and J shed 4 bases, with 11 bases lying between them. This CDR3 has 15 amino acids. CDR3: CASSLTPGATGELFF. In DNA, the CDR3 is TGTGCCAGCAGCTTAACCCCTGGGGCCACCGGGGAGCTGTTTTTT.

The sample holds one count of this clonotype. This chain joins TRBV6-5 and TRBJ2-3; tentatively, D is TRBD1 (5 bases). V lost 4 bases to trimming and J lost 6 bases, with 11 bases between them. From germline, CDR1 is MNHEY and CDR2 SVGAGI. The CDR3 consists of 13 residues. This CDR3 is CASSWGRVDTQYF. In DNA form, the CDR3 reads TGTGCCAGCAGTTGGGGCCGGGTGGATACGCAGTATTTT.

The rearrangement links TRBV6-1 to TRBJ1-3; D perhaps matches TRBD1 (5 bases). Germline assignment: CDR1 MNHNS and CDR2 SASEGT. The CDR3 has 14 residues. V was clipped by 7 bases and J by 2 bases, with 12 bases between them. CDR3 DNA sequence: TGTGCCAGCATGGAGGGACGGGCTGGAAACACCATATATTTT. It is translated as CASMEGRAGNTIYF.

J is TRBJ1-1 and V is TRBV4-1; 8 nucleotides match TRBD1. Trimming cost V 1 base and J 6 bases; bases outside gene matches: 16. In germline, CDR1 is MGHRA, CDR2 YSYEKL. The CDR3 is 18 residues long. This CDR3 is CASSQVVGQGVGLPEAFF. For the CDR3, the DNA is TGCGCCAGCAGCCAAGTTGTCGGACAGGGAGTTGGTCTTCCTGAAGCTTTCTTT.

The rearrangement links TRBV6-5 to TRBJ2-5, with a tentative D call TRBD2 (6 bases). The CDR3 sequence is 14 residues long. Germline V gene sequence: CDR1 MNHEY, CDR2 SVGAGI. V lost 4 bases and J 5 bases, leaving 14 bases between the germline ends. The CDR3: CASSSLLADETQYF. The CDR3, as DNA: TGTGCCAGCAGTTCCCTACTAGCTGACGAGACCCAGTACTTC.

This chain joins TRBV19 and TRBJ1-5; D is unclear. The CDR3 length is 16 residues. V was clipped by 1 base and J by 1 base, with 11 bases between them. The germline CDR1 and CDR2 sequences are LNHDA and SQIVND (reference sequence). CDR3 bases: TGTGCCAGTAGTATAGTGGTCGGTTTCAGCAATCAGCCCCAGCATTTT. Translation gives CASSIVVGFSNQPQHF.

This clonotype was seen a few times. The chain is built from TRBV7-8 and TRBJ1-5, with a weak D call TRBD1 (6 bases). The CDR3 covers 18 residues. V was pared by 6 bases and J by 1 base, with 22 bases between. Germline V gives CDR1 SGHVS, CDR2 FQNEAQ. The CDR3 protein is CASRPTGTRGPSNQPQHF. The CDR3 bases are TGTGCCAGCAGACCCACCGGGACAAGGGGCCCCAGCAATCAGCCCCAGCATTTT.

V usage is TRBV6-1 and J usage is TRBJ2-1; TRBD2 agrees at 11 bases. The germline V gene has CDR1 MNHNS and CDR2 SASEGT. The CDR3 has 14 amino acids. After removal of 9 bases from V and 7 bases from J, the junction contained 8 bases not matched to a gene. CDR3 nucleotides: TGTGCCAGTATATTAGCGGGAGGGCGGAATGAGCAGTTCTTC. This gives the protein CASILAGGRNEQFF.

This chain joins TRBV19 and TRBJ1-5; possibly TRBD1 for D (6 bases). Germline CDR1 and CDR2: LNHDA and SQIVND (reference sequence). The CDR3 runs 13 residues. The V end lost 11 bases, the J end lost 6 bases, and 17 bases lay between the germline ends. The CDR3 DNA reads TGTGCCTCAACCTCGGGGGCGGTTCAGCCCCAGCATTTT. This sequence encodes CASTSGAVQPQHF.

This clonotype was detected only a few times. The chain combines TRBV12-3 or TRBV12-4 with TRBJ1-1; D uncertain. Trimming removed 1 base at V and 5 bases at J, with 11 bases between. The CDR3 covers 14 residues. The CDR3 sequence is CASSLDPLRTEAFF. The DNA for the CDR3 is TGTGCCAGCAGTTTAGACCCCCTCAGGACTGAAGCTTTCTTT.

The V and J genes are TRBV6-1 and TRBJ1-2, with D possibly being TRBD1 (6 bases). V was pared by 5 bases and J by 4 bases, with 8 bases between. The CDR3 sequence is 12 residues long. Per germline, CDR1 MNHNS and CDR2 SASEGT. This CDR3 is CASSPGVYGYTF. The CDR3 coding sequence is TGTGCCAGCAGTCCAGGGGTCTATGGCTACACCTTC.

The gene calls are TRBV7-6 and TRBJ1-2, with a tentative D call TRBD1 (5 bases). Trimming stripped 5 bases from V and 8 bases from J, with 15 bases between. The germline gives CDR1 SGHVS, CDR2 FNYEAQ. The CDR3 contains 13 residues. The DNA for the CDR3 is TGTGCCAGCAGCCACCGGGGCTCAGGGGGCTACACCTTC. Amino acids: CASSHRGSGGYTF.

The V call is TRBV27, the J call TRBJ2-7; 8 bases are shared with TRBD1. From germline, CDR1 is MNHEY and CDR2 SMNVEV (reference sequence). The length of the CDR3 is 12 residues. The J segment lost 5 bases and the V segment lost 6 bases, leaving 3 bases of the junction unmatched. The CDR3 region is CASSQTGDEQYF. The CDR3 DNA sequence: TGTGCCAGCAGCCAGACAGGGGACGAGCAGTACTTC.